Presented here are 11 T cell receptor beta chains from one specimen sequenced in a study of T cells in Graves' hyperthyroidism and ophthalmopathy. There were TCR beta CDR3 regions amplified from RNA transcripts. The HTBI primer set was used in a first-round RT-PCR of the TCR CDR3. TCRdb re-derived calls from the multiplex PCR reads in MiXCR, one entry per CDR3 protein. The table records hundreds of thousands of distinct CDR3 sequences, 20% to 25% of them present only once. Sequencing was performed on blood. The receptors derive from a man aged 30 to 39 with Graves' ophthalmopathy.

This clonotype was detected a few times. The rearrangement joins TRBV6-2 or TRBV6-3 to TRBJ2-1, with 8 positions matching TRBD2. The CDR3 extends over 15 amino acids. The V gene end was trimmed by 7 bases and the J gene end by 13 bases; junction bases not matched to a gene: 18. Germline CDR1 is MNHEY and CDR2 is SVGEGT. CDR3 sequence (DNA): TGTGCCAGCAAAAGGGGAGTAGCGGGGAACCTGCGACAGTTCTTC. It codes for CASKRGVAGNLRQFF.

This clonotype occurred a few times. The chain recombines TRBV7-9 with TRBJ2-3; 8 positions agree with TRBD1. This CDR3 comprises 16 residues. Germline V gene lookup returns CDR1 SEHNR and CDR2 FQNEAQ (reference sequence). The trim removed 5 bases at V and 2 bases at J, leaving 9 bases unmatched. The CDR3: CASSERTGGLTDTQYF. The CDR3 DNA reads TGTGCCAGCAGCGAACGCACAGGGGGGCTCACAGATACGCAGTATTTT.

In this sample, this clonotype turned up many times. The chain combines TRBV3-1 with TRBJ1-1, with D possibly TRBD1 on 6 matching bases. Germline CDR1 LGHDT, CDR2 YNNKEL (reference sequence). Trimming cost V 4 bases and J 6 bases, with 12 bases left between them. The CDR3 contains 13 residues. Here the CDR3 reads CASSRQQGAEAFF. The CDR3 DNA is TGTGCCAGCAGCCGACAACAGGGCGCTGAAGCTTTCTTT.

This clonotype was counted between two and nine times. J is TRBJ2-5 and V is TRBV5-8, with 12 bases lining up with TRBD2. J lost 4 bases, V lost 2 bases, and 12 bases had no gene match. The CDR3 runs to 18 residues. The V gene's germline CDR1 is SGHTS and CDR2 YDEGEE. CDR3 nucleotide sequence: TGTGCCAGCAGCTTAGGGAGCCTAGCGGGAGGGTCCGGAGAGACCCAGTACTTC. It encodes CASSLGSLAGGSGETQYF.

This chain connects TRBV6-1 to TRBJ1-1, with 12 bases that match TRBD1. The V and J ends lost 7 bases and 5 bases, in that order; junction bases with no gene match: 11. This CDR3 has 16 residues. In germline, CDR1 is MNHNS, CDR2 SASEGT. The CDR3 is CASITGTGGRGTEAFF. The CDR3 nucleotides are TGTGCCAGCATTACCGGGACAGGGGGCCGCGGGACTGAAGCTTTCTTT.

The J gene is TRBJ2-5, the V gene TRBV2; 8 nucleotides match TRBD2. CDR1 and CDR2 from the germline V gene are SNHLY and FYNNEI. V lost 4 bases and J lost 6; bases outside the gene matches: 7. The CDR3 consists of 14 residues. The CDR3 is CASSVEREGQTQYF. The CDR3 DNA reads as TGTGCCAGCAGTGTAGAACGGGAGGGCCAGACCCAGTACTTC.

The genes are TRBV5-5 and TRBJ2-7; D is perhaps TRBD1 (6 bases). There are 15 residues in the CDR3. CDR1 is SGHKS and CDR2 is YYEKEE in the germline V gene (reference sequence). With 4 bases removed from V and 1 base from J, the gap between germline ends came to 15 bases. CDR3 amino acids: CASSRPGTPSYEQYF. The DNA for the CDR3 is TGTGCCAGCAGCCGTCCCGGGACACCTTCCTACGAGCAGTACTTC.

The chain combines TRBV20-1 with TRBJ2-1; D gene uncertain. The V gene lost 6 bases and the J gene lost 4 bases, with 25 bases spanning the gap. The CDR3 spans 17 residues. Germline values: CDR1 DFQATT, CDR2 SNEGSKA (reference sequence). The CDR3 reads CSATAVEDGVFYNEQFF. The CDR3 nucleotides are TGCAGTGCCACAGCCGTTGAGGACGGAGTATTTTACAATGAGCAGTTCTTC.

This clonotype has a handful of counts. The chain uses TRBV29-1 and TRBJ2-1; 12 bases fit TRBD2. The CDR3 is 18 amino acids. CDR1 is SQVTM and CDR2 is ANQGSEA in the germline V gene. Trimming at V came to 6 bases and at J to 0 bases, leaving 12 bases not matched to a gene. The CDR3 is CSVYLAGGFRSSYNEQFF. The CDR3 DNA reads as TGCAGCGTCTATCTAGCGGGAGGGTTTCGTAGCTCCTACAATGAGCAGTTCTTC.

This clonotype was counted between two and nine times. The chain combines TRBV7-9 with TRBJ1-3, with TRBD1 as a possible D gene (5 bases). CDR3 size: 15 residues. Germline V lookup: CDR1 SEHNR, CDR2 FQNEAQ (reference sequence). V lost 5 bases and J 0 bases, leaving 11 bases between the germline ends. DNA for the CDR3: TGTGCCAGCAGCCCCGCCGGGGGCTCTGGAAACACCATATATTTT. Amino acid sequence: CASSPAGGSGNTIYF.

At least ten counts were recorded for this clonotype. The chain links TRBV2 to TRBJ1-5; D is unresolved. Trimming shortened V by 3 bases and J by 9 bases, and 9 bases separated the two germline ends. CDR3 size: 12 residues. Germline V lookup: CDR1 SNHLY, CDR2 FYNNEI. The CDR3 DNA follows: TGTGCCAGCAGTGACGGTTCTGGGCCCCAGCATTTT. Its translation is CASSDGSGPQHF.